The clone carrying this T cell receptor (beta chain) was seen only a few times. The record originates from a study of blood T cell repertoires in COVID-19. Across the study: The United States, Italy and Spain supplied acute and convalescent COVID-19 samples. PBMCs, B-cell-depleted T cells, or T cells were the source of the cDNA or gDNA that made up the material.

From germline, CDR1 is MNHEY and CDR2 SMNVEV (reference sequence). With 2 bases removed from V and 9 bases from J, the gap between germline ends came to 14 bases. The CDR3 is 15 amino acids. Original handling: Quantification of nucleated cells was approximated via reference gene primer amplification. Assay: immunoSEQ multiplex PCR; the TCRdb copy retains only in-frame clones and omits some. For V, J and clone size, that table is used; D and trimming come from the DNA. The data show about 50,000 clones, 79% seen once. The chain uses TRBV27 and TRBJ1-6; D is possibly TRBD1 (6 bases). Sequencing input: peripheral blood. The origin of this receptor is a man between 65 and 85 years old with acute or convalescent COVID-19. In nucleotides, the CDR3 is TGTGCCAGCAGTTTACAAACAGGGTTGGCTTCACCCCTCCACTTT. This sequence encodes CASSLQTGLASPLHF.